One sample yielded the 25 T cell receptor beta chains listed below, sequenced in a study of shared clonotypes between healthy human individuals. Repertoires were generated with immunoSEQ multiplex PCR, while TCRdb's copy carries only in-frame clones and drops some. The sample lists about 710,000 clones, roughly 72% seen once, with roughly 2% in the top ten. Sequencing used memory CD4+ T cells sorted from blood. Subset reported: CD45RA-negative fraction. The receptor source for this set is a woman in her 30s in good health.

CDR3: CASSFSGPSTDTQYF. The CDR3 DNA reads TGCGCCAGCAGCTTTTCGGGGCCGAGCACAGATACGCAGTATTTT. V and J are TRBV5-1 and TRBJ2-3; D is tentatively TRBD1 or TRBD2 (5 bases each). This CDR3 region has 15 residues. Trimming removed 2 bases at V and 0 bases at J, with 10 bases between. CDR1 and CDR2 from the germline V gene are SGHRS and YFSETQ.

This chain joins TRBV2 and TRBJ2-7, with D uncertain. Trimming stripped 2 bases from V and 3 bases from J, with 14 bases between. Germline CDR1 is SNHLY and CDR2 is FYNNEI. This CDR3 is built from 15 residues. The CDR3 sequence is CASSEFSYRGYEQYF. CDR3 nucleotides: TGTGCCAGCAGTGAATTTTCGTACAGAGGCTACGAGCAGTACTTC.

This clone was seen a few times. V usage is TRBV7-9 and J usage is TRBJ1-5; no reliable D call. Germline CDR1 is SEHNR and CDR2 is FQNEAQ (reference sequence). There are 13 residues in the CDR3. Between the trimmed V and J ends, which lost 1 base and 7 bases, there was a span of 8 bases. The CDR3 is CASSLGDSQPQHF. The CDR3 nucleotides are TGTGCCAGCAGCTTAGGGGATTCACAGCCCCAGCATTTT.

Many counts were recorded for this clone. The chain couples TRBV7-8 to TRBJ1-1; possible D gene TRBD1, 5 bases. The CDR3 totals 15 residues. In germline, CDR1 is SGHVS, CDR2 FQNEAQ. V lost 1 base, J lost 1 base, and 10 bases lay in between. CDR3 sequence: CASSLVFGGNTEAFF. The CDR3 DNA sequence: TGTGCCAGCAGCTTAGTTTTCGGGGGGAACACTGAAGCTTTCTTT.

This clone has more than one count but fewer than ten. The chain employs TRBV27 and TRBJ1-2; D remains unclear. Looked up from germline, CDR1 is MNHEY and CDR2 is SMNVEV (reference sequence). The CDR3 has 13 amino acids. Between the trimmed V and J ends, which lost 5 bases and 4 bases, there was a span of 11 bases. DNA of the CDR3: TGTGCCAGCAGTCACGGAGAGGCCTATGGCTACACCTTC. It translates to CASSHGEAYGYTF.

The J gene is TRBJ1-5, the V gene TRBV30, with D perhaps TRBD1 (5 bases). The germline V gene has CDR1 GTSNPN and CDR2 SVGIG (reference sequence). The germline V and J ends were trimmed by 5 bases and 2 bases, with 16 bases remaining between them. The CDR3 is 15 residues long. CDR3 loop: CAWVEEGLGNQPQHF. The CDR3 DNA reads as TGTGCCTGGGTGGAGGAGGGACTGGGCAATCAGCCCCAGCATTTT.

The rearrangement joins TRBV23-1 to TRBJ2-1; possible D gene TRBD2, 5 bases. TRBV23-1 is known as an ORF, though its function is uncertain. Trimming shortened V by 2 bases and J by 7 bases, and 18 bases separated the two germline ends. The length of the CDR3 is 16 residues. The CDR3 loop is CASSQQRREFCNEQFF. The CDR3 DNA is TGCGCCAGCAGTCAACAGCGAAGGGAGTTTTGTAATGAGCAGTTCTTC.

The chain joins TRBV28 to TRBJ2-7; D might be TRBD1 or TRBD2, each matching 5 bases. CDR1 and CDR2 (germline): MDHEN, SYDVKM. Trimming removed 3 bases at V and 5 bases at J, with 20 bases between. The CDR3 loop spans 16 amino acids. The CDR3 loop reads CASSFSPRDPDHEQYF. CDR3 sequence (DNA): TGTGCCAGCAGTTTCAGCCCCCGGGACCCCGACCACGAGCAGTACTTC.

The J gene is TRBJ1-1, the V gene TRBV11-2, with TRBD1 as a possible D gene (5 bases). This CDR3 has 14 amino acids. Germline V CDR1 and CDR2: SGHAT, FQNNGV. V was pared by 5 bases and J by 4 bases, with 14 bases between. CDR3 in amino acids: CASSPGRAGTEAFF. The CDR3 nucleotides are TGTGCCAGCAGCCCCGGCAGGGCTGGCACTGAAGCTTTCTTT.

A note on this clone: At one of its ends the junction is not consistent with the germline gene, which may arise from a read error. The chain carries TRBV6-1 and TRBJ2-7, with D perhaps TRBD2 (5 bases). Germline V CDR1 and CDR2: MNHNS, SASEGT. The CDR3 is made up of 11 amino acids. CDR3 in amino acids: CASSAMGWETF. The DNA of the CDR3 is TGTGCCAGCAGTGCGATGGGCTGGGAGACCTTC.

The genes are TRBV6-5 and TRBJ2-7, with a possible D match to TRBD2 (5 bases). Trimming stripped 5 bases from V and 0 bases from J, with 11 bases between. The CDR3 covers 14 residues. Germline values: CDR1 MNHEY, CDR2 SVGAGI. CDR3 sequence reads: CASSQDGLSYEQYF. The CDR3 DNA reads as TGTGCCAGCAGTCAGGACGGACTCTCCTACGAGCAGTACTTC.

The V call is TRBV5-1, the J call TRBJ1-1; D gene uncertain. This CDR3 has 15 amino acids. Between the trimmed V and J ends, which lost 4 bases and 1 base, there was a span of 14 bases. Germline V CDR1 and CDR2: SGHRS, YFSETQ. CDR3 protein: CASSPFLGPNTEAFF. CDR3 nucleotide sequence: TGCGCCAGCAGCCCCTTTCTGGGTCCGAACACTGAAGCTTTCTTT. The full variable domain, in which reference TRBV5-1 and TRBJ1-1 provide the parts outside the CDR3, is KAGVTQTPRYLIKTRGQQVTLSCSPISGHRSVSWYQQTPGQGLQFLFEYFSETQRNKGNFPGRFSGRQFSNSRSEMNVSTLELGDSALYLCASSPFLGPNTEAFFGQGTRLTVV.

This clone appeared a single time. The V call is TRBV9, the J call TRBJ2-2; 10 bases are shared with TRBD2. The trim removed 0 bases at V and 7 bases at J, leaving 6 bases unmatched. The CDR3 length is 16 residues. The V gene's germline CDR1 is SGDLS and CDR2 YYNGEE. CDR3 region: CASSVVAGTSVGELFF. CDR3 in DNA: TGTGCCAGCAGCGTAGTGGCCGGGACTAGCGTCGGGGAGCTGTTTTTT.

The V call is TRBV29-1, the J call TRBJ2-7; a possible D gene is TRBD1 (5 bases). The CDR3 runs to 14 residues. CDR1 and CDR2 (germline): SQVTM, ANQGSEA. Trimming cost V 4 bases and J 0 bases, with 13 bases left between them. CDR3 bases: TGCAGCGTTGTGGGGCCCAGAAGCTCCTACGAGCAGTACTTC. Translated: CSVVGPRSSYEQYF.

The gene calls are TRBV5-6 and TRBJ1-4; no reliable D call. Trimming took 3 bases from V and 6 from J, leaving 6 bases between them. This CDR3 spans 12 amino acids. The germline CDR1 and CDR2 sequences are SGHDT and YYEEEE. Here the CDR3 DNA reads TGTGCCAGCAGCTCTCAGGATGAAAAACTGTTTTTT. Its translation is CASSSQDEKLFF.

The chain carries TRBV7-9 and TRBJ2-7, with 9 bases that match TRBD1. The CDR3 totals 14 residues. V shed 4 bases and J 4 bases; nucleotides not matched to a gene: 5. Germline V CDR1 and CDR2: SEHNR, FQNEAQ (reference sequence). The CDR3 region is CASSSRQGVYEQYF. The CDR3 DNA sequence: TGTGCCAGCAGCTCCCGACAGGGGGTTTACGAGCAGTACTTC.

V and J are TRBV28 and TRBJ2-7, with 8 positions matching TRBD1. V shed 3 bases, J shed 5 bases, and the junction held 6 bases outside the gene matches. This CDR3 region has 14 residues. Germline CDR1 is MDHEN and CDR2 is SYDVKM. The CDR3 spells CASSFGTGVHEQYF. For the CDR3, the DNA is TGTGCCAGCAGTTTCGGGACAGGTGTTCACGAGCAGTACTTC.

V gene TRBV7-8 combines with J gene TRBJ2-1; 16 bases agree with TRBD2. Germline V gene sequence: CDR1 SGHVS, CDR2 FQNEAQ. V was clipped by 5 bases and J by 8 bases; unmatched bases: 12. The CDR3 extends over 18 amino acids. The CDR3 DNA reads TGTGCCAGCAGCGTGTCCGGGACTAGCGGGAGGGCCCGGGATGAGCAGTTCTTC. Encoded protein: CASSVSGTSGRARDEQFF.

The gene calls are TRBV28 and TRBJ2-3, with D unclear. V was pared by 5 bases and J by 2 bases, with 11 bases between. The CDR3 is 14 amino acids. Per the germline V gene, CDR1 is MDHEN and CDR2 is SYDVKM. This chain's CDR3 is CASSPGFATDTQYF. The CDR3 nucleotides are TGTGCCAGCAGTCCCGGGTTTGCCACAGATACGCAGTATTTT.

The CDR3 here is CASTPGDIPRGGANVLTF. The CDR3 DNA is TGTGCCAGCACCCCCGGGGATATACCTCGAGGGGGGGCCAACGTCCTGACTTTC. The J gene is TRBJ2-6, the V gene TRBV11-2, with TRBD2 as a possible D gene (5 bases). CDR3 length: 18 amino acids. Trimming shortened V by 7 bases and J by 4 bases, and 23 bases separated the two germline ends. Per the germline V gene, CDR1 is SGHAT and CDR2 is FQNNGV.

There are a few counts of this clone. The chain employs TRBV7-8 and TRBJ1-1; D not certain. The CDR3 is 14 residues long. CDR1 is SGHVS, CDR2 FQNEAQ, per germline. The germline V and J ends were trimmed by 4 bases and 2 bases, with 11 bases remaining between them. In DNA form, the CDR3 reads TGTGCCAGCAGCTCACAGTGGGTAAACACTGAAGCTTTCTTT. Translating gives CASSSQWVNTEAFF.

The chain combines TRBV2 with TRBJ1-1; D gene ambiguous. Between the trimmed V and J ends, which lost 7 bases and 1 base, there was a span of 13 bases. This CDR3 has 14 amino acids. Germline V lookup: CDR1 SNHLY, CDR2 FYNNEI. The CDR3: CASNRYPENTEAFF. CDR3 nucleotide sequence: TGTGCCAGCAACCGATACCCCGAGAACACTGAAGCTTTCTTT.

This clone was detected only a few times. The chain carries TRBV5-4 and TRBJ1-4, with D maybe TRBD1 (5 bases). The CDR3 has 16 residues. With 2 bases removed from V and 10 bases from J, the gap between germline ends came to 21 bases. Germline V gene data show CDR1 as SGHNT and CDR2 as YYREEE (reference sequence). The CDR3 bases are TGTGCCAGCAGCTTAAGATTGGGCCAGGGCTCCGGAAAACTGTTTTTT. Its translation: CASSLRLGQGSGKLFF.

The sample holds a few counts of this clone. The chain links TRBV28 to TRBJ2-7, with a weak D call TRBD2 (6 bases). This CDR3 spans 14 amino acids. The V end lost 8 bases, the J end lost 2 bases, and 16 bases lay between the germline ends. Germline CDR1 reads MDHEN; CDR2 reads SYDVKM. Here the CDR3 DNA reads TGTGCCAGCTCGACCTTTGGCGGGACCTACGAGCAGTACTTC. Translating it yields CASSTFGGTYEQYF.

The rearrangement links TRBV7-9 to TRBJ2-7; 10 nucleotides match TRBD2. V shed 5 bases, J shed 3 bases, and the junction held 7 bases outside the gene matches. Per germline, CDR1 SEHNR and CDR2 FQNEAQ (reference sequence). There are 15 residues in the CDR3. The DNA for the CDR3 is TGTGCCAGCAGCCGACTAGCGGGTGCACTCTACGAGCAGTACTTC. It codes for CASSRLAGALYEQYF.